This T cell receptor beta chain appears in the sequencing data of a study of cytomegalovirus exposure and HLA in healthy donors. In the study overall: Unique TCRs numbering around 80 million, obtained from HLA-typed donors, made up an early data release. General observations from the study: In vitro experiments confirmed that three CMV-associated chains were specific for CMV antigens. Later, TCR association rates were found to vary by HLA locus, highest for DRB1 and lowest for HLA-C.

A word on this clone: Its specificity is not known.

V lost 6 bases and J lost 1, with 12 bases in between. Germline loops: CDR1 MDHEN, CDR2 SYDVKM. The CDR3 loop spans 14 amino acids. PCR used 60 Vbeta primers and 13 Jbeta primers. Clones were read by immunoSEQ multiplex PCR, and TCRdb kept only the in-frame ones, dropping some. The table lists tens of thousands of clones, about 70% of them singletons. The receptor's source is a man younger than 30 in good health and CMV-seronegative. Sequencing was carried out using PBMCs. V is TRBV28 and J is TRBJ1-1; D is unclear. The CDR3, as DNA: TGTGCCAGCAGCCGATGGGAGGGGAACACTGAAGCTTTCTTT. Translation gives CASSRWEGNTEAFF.